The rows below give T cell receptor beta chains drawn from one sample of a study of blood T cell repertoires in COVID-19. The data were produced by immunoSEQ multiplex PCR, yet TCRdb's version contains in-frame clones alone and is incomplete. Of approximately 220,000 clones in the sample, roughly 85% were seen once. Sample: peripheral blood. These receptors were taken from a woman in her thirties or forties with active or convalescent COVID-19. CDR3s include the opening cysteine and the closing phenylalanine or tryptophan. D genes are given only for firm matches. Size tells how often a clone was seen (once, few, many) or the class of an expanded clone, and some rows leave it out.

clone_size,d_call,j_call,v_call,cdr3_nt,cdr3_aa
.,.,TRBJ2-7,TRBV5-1,TGCGCCAGCAGCCCCGGAGACTACGAGCAGTACTTC,CASSPGDYEQYF
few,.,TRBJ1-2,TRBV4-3,TGCGCCAGCAGCCAAGATCGGGATAAGCTCGGCAGAACCTATGGCTACACCTTC,CASSQDRDKLGRTYGYTF
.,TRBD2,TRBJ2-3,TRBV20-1,TGCAGTGCTAGTAGTCTAGCGGGGTCTAGCACAGATACGCAGTATTTT,CSASSLAGSSTDTQYF
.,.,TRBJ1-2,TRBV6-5,TGTGCCATACTTGGTCGTTTGTCAGGCTATGGCTACACCTTC,CAILGRLSGYGYTF
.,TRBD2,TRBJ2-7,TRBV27,TGTGCCAGCAGTTCTAGCGGGAGGGCCAACTACGAGCAGTACTTC,CASSSSGRANYEQYF
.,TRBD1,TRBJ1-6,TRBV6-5,TGTGCCAGCAGTAGACAGGGGGCGGCAATTTCACCCCTCCACTTT,CASSRQGAAISPLHF
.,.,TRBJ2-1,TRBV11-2,TGTGCCAGCAGCTTAATTAGCTCCTACAATGAGCAGTTCTTC,CASSLISSYNEQFF
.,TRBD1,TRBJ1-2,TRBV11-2,TGTGCCAGCAGCCCAGCCGGGACAGGGGGCCGGGGTGGCTACACCTTC,CASSPAGTGGRGGYTF
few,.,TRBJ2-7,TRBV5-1,TGCGCCAGCAGCACGGGGGACGTCTACGAGCAGTACTTC,CASSTGDVYEQYF
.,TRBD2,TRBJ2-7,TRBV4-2,TGTGCCAGCAGCCCCTATGGACTAGCGGGAGATACTTACGAGCAGTACTTC,CASSPYGLAGDTYEQYF
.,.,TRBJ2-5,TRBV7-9,TGTGCCAGCACCTCCCTCGGGCGGGGCGAGACCCAGTACTTC,CASTSLGRGETQYF
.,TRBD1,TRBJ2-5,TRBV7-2,TGTGCCAGCAGCAAACAGGGGGCCCAGTACTTC,CASSKQGAQYF
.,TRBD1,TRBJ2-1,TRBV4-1,TGCGCCAGCAGCCAAGGCCCAGGGGGAACTAGTGGGAGCTCCTACAATGAGCAGTTCTTC,CASSQGPGGTSGSSYNEQFF
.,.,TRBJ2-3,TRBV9,TGTGCCAGCAGCGTAGTCCGCGCGGGCGGCACAGATACGCAGTATTTT,CASSVVRAGGTDTQYF
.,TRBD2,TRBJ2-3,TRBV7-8,TGTGCCAGCAGCTTGCCTAGACTAGCGGGGTCCGATACGCAGTATTTT,CASSLPRLAGSDTQYF
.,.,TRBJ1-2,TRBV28,TGTGCCAGCAGGAAGGCGGGAGCCTATGGCTACACCTTC,CASRKAGAYGYTF
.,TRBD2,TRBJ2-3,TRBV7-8,TGTGCCAGCAGGGGGGACGGATGGGGACTAGCGGGAGATACGCAGTATTTT,CASRGDGWGLAGDTQYF
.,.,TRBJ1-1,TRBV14,TGTGCCAGCAGCCAGGGGACTCCCAATCCAAACACTGAAGCTTTCTTT,CASSQGTPNPNTEAFF
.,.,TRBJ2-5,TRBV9,TGTGCCAGCAGCTCCCCCGGGAGACAAGAGACCCAGTACTTC,CASSSPGRQETQYF
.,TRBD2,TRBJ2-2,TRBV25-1,TGTGCCAGCAGTGAATATGGGGCTAGCGGGTACGGGGAGCTGTTTTTT,CASSEYGASGYGELFF
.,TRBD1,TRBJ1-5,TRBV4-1,TGCGCCAGCAGCCAACTTGACAGGGGGGGTCAGCCCCAGCATTTT,CASSQLDRGGQPQHF
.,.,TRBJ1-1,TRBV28,TGTGCCAGCAGCCCAACGATGGGGAGAAAAAGAGGTGGGGCTTTCTTT,CASSPTMGRKRGGAFF
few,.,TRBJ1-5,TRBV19,TGTGCCAGTAGTATTCTCACTACCCTGGGAGGGCAGCCCCAGCATTTT,CASSILTTLGGQPQHF
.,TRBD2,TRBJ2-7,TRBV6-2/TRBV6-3,TGTGCCAGCAGTGAGCGGGGGAACAACTACGAGCAGTACTTC,CASSERGNNYEQYF
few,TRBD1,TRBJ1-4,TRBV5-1,TGCGCCAGCAGGTCCGGGACAGGGAGAGGAAATGAAAAACTGTTTTTT,CASRSGTGRGNEKLFF
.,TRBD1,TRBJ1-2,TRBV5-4,TGTGCCAGCAGCGAGACGACAGGGAGCTATGGCTACACCTTC,CASSETTGSYGYTF
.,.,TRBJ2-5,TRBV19,TGTGCCAGTAGTATTATTGGCTGGGAGACCCAGTACTTC,CASSIIGWETQYF
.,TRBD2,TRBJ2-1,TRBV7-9,TGTGCCAGCAGCCCCCAGAGTAGCGGGGGGAAGTATCCGGGTGAGCAGTTCTTC,CASSPQSSGGKYPGEQFF
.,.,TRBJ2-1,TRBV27,TGTGCCAGCAGTTTTTCCGCGGGCCGAGGGTCTTACAATGAGCAGTTCTTC,CASSFSAGRGSYNEQFF
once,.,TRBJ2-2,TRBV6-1,TGTGCCAGCAGTGAACAGGGGCTTACCGGGGAGCTGTTTTTT,CASSEQGLTGELFF
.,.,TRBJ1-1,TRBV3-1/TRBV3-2,TGTGCCAGCAGCCAAGCCGGGGAGAGAGGGTATGCTTTCTTT,CASSQAGERGYAFF
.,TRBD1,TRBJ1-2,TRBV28,TGTGCCAGCAGTCTTATGGACAGGGTGGGATATGGCTACACCTTC,CASSLMDRVGYGYTF
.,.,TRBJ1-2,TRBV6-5,TGTGCCAGCAGTTCGACGACAGCGCTATACTATGGCTACACCTTC,CASSSTTALYYGYTF
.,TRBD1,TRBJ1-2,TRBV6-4,TGTGCCAGCAGTATTCGGGACAGTGGTTATGGCTACACCTTC,CASSIRDSGYGYTF
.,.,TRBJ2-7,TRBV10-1,TGCGCCAGCAGTGAGTCCCTGGGCTTCGGCTACGAGCAGTACTTC,CASSESLGFGYEQYF
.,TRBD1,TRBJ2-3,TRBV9,TGTGCCAGCAGCGCCCGGACAGGGGATACGCAGTATTTT,CASSARTGDTQYF
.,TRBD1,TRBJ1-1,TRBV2,TGTGCCAGCAGGGAAGACAGGGGGCCTCAGGCTTTCTTT,CASREDRGPQAFF
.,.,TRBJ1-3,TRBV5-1,TGCGCCAGCAGCTTGGCCCGGAGGGAAACTTTATCGGCAAACACCCTATATTTT,CASSLARRETLSANTLYF
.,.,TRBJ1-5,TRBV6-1,TGTGCCAGCAGTGAAGGCAGAGGCCTTTATAGCAATCAGCCCCAGCATTTT,CASSEGRGLYSNQPQHF
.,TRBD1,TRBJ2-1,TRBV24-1,TGTGCCACCTCACAGGGGGGCGATGAGCAGTTCTTC,CATSQGGDEQFF
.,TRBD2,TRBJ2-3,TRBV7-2,TGTGCCAGCAGCTTCTTAGCGGGGGGGGGTAGGTCAGATACGCAGTATTTT,CASSFLAGGGRSDTQYF
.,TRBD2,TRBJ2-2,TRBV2,TGTGCCAGCAATCGACTAGCGGGAGTCATCGGGGAGCTGTTTTTT,CASNRLAGVIGELFF
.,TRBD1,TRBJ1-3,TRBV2,TGTGCCAGCACCGCGTTAGGACAGGGGACCAGCTCTGGAAACACCATATATTTT,CASTALGQGTSSGNTIYF
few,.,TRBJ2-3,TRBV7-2,TGTGCCAGCAGCTTAATGGCGGGGAACACAGATACGCAGTATTTT,CASSLMAGNTDTQYF
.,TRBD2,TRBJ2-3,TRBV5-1,TGCGCCAGCAGCCCCCCGGGGGGGAGCACAGATACGCAGTATTTT,CASSPPGGSTDTQYF
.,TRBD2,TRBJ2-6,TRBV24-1,TGTGCCACCAGTGATCCTGGACTAGCCTCGGTCACTGGGGCCAACGTCCTGACTTTC,CATSDPGLASVTGANVLTF
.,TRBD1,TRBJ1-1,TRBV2,TGTGCCAGCAGAAACCGGGACAGGGGGTCGCCGGGGATCTTT,CASRNRDRGSPGIF
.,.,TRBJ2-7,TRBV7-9,TGTGCCAGCAGGATGACCGAGGCTGGCGAGCAGTACTTC,CASRMTEAGEQYF
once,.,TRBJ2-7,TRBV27,TGTGCCAGCAGTTCTAGCAGTTGGGCCTACGAGCAGTACTTC,CASSSSSWAYEQYF
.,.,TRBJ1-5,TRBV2,TGTGCCAGCAGACTGACGAGAGGGTATCAGCCCCAGCATTTT,CASRLTRGYQPQHF
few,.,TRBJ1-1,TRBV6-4,TGTGCCAGCAGTGCAGAACGATCGAACACTGAAGCTTTCTTT,CASSAERSNTEAFF
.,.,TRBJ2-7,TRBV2,TGTGCCAGCAGTGTTACGGGGTACGAGCAGTACTTC,CASSVTGYEQYF